This TCR beta chain was sequenced during a study of CD4 T cells in relation to SARS-CoV-2 and coronaviruses. On this clone itself: No antigen is known for it.

Overall study findings and caveats: About 65% of donors had memory CD4+ clonotypes crossrecognizing SARS-CoV-2 and common cold coronavirus spike.

Naive and memory CD4+ T cell DNA was deep-sequenced without culture. Produced via immunoSEQ multiplex PCR; TCRdb's table is partial and in-frame only. The table has some 68,000 clones, 90% to 95% seen once. Unexposed donor CD4+ T cells date from about 2010-2018, before the COVID-19 pandemic. Naive and memory CD4+ T cells were separated from cryopreserved PBMCs. The ends lost 4 bases at V and 7 bases at J; junction bases unmatched: 6. Per the germline V gene, CDR1 is MDHEN and CDR2 is SYDVKM. The CDR3 is 14 amino acids. The receptor comes from a human donor in good health. V and J are TRBV28 and TRBJ1-1; TRBD1 aligns across 10 bases. Sequencing was performed on naive CD4+ T cells from PBMCs. Stated subset: naive CD4+ T cells isolated by negative enrichment. DNA for the CDR3: TGTGCCAGCAGTTCACCCGACAGGGGGCTTGAAGCTTTCTTT. Amino acid sequence: CASSSPDRGLEAFF.